This T cell receptor beta chain was recorded in a study of memory CD4+ T cells and cytomegalovirus serostatus. Sequenced by immunoSEQ multiplex PCR; TCRdb stores in-frame clones only, minus some. The data hold 60,000 or so clones, with more than 65% observed a single time. The sort gate was single viable CD3+CD4+CD8-CD45RO+ cells for memory CD4+ T cells. In this sample, this clone turned up a few times. V dropped 4 bases and J dropped 5; count of bases not matched to a gene: 7. The germline gives CDR1 MNHEY, CDR2 SVGAGI. This CDR3 contains 15 residues. The rearrangement links TRBV6-5 to TRBJ2-4, with 8 positions matching TRBD2. Sequencing was performed on memory CD4+ T cells from blood. This receptor was identified in an adult in good health and CMV-seronegative. Some clones in this sample may be carry-over from other donors' samples. This chain's CDR3 is CASSSNSGGQNIQYF. DNA of the CDR3: TGTGCCAGCAGTTCTAACAGCGGGGGACAAAACATTCAGTACTTC.